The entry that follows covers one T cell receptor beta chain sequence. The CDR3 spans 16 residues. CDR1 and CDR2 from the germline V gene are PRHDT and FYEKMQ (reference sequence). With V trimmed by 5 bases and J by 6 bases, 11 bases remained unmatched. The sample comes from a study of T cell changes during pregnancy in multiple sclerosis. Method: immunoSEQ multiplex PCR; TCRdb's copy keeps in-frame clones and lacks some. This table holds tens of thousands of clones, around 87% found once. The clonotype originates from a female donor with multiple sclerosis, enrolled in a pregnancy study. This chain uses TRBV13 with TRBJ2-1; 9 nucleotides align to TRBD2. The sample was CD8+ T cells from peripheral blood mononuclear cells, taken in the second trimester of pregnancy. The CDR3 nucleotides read TGTGCCAGCAGCGCCCCAGGAGCGGGGGGAACCAATGAGCAGTTCTTC. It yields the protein CASSAPGAGGTNEQFF.